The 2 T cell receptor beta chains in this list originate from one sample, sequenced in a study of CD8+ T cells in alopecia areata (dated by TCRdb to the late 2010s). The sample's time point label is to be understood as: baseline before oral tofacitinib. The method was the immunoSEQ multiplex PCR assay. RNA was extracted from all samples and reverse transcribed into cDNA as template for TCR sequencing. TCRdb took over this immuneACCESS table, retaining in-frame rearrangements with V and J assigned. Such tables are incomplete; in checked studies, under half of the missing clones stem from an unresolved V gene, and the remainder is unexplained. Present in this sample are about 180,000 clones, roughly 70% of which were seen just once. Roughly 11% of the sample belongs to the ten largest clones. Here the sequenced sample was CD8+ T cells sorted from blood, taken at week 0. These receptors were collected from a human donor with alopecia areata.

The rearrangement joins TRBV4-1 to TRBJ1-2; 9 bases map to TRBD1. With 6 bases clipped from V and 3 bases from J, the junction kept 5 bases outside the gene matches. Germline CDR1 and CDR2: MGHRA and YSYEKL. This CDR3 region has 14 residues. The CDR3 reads CASSSRTGDYGYTF. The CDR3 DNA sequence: TGCGCCAGCAGTTCCCGGACAGGGGACTATGGCTACACCTTC.

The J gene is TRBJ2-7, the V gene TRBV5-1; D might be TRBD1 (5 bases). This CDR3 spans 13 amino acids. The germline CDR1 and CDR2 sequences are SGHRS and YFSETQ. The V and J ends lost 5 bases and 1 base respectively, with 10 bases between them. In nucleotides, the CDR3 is TGCGCCAGCAGTGACAGCACATCCTACGAGCAGTACTTC. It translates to CASSDSTSYEQYF.